This TCR beta chain was profiled in a study of T-cell memory formation after mild COVID-19. The wider study: Largely, the TCR clusters proved donor specific.

MiXCR, applied by TCRdb to the 5' RACE reads, yields one record per CDR3 protein. This table holds hundreds of thousands of distinct CDR3 sequences, around 20% found once. A remark on this clonotype: Its antigen is not identified.

Study-wide findings and caveats: For contracting clones, CD4+ ones sat mainly in CM and EM, CD8+ in EMRA. Clones that shrank (day 15 to 85) were balanced CD4/CD8, whereas later expanders leaned CD4+.

The germline V gene encodes CDR1 MGHRA and CDR2 YSYEKL. Between the trimmed V and J ends, which lost 0 bases and 4 bases, there was a span of 16 bases. The CDR3 runs to 17 residues. The specimen sequenced was PBMCs or a T cell subset sorted from them (not recorded which). This TCR derives from a young man who had mild COVID-19 (a few samples of this study predate the infection). Cell type and time point are not known. The chain couples TRBV4-1 to TRBJ2-1; possibly TRBD1 or TRBD2 for D (5 bases each). DNA of the CDR3: TGCGCCAGCAGCCAAGATGAATTCGGGGCAGTATACAATGAGCAGTTCTTC. Protein sequence: CASSQDEFGAVYNEQFF.